A single sample gave rise to the 14 T cell receptor beta chains below, sequenced in a study of blood T cell repertoires in COVID-19. The protocol was immunoSEQ multiplex PCR, while the TCRdb copy is restricted to in-frame clones and leaves out a portion. This sample has about 43,000 clones; 70% to 90% occur once, and the top ten carry more than 6.5%. The sequenced sample consisted of peripheral blood. The receptors derive from a man in his 60s with active COVID-19.

The chain couples TRBV10-2 to TRBJ2-2; D may be TRBD1 (6 bases). Trimming stripped 6 bases from V and 1 base from J, with 9 bases between. Germline CDR1 is WSHSY and CDR2 is SAAADI. CDR3 size: 14 residues. The CDR3: CASRVQGNTGELFF. The CDR3 nucleotides read TGCGCCAGCAGGGTACAGGGGAACACCGGGGAGCTGTTTTTT.

V gene TRBV11-2 combines with J gene TRBJ2-5; tentatively, D is TRBD1 (6 bases). V shed 2 bases and J shed 5 bases, with 24 bases lying between them. From germline, CDR1 is SGHAT and CDR2 FQNNGV. The CDR3 length is 18 residues. The CDR3 bases are TGTGCCAGCAGCTTATTCCCTTCCGGGACAAACAGTCTGGAGACCCAGTACTTC. Translating it yields CASSLFPSGTNSLETQYF.

This chain links TRBV6-5 with TRBJ2-7, with TRBD1 identical over 9 bases. The J segment lost 5 bases and the V segment lost 6 bases, leaving 5 bases of the junction unmatched. Germline-derived CDR1 and CDR2 are MNHEY and SVGAGI. The CDR3 length is 13 residues. This chain's CDR3 is CASRTGGGDEQYF. The CDR3 DNA reads TGTGCCAGCAGAACAGGGGGCGGGGACGAGCAGTACTTC.

The CDR3 reads CAINTLAGATGELFF. The CDR3 DNA is TGTGCCATCAATACCCTAGCGGGAGCCACCGGGGAGCTGTTTTTT. V usage is TRBV10-3 and J usage is TRBJ2-2, with 10 positions matching TRBD2. CDR3 length: 15 residues. After removal of 7 bases from V and 4 bases from J, the junction contained 6 bases not matched to a gene. Germline CDR1 reads ENHRY; CDR2 reads SYGVKD.

The chain recombines TRBV5-6 with TRBJ2-7, with 11 bases lining up with TRBD2. Germline lookup yields CDR1 SGHDT and CDR2 YYEEEE. V shed 4 bases and J 0 bases; nucleotides not matched to a gene: 15. This CDR3 is built from 19 residues. CDR3 sequence: CASSPAASGRPPLSYEQYF. CDR3 DNA sequence: TGTGCCAGCAGCCCGGCGGCTAGCGGGAGGCCCCCCCTCTCCTACGAGCAGTACTTC.

J is TRBJ2-3 and V is TRBV10-1; TRBD2 aligns across 15 bases. In germline, CDR1 is WNHNN, CDR2 SYGVQD (reference sequence). The CDR3 spans 16 residues. V was clipped by 4 bases and J by 3 bases; unmatched bases: 2. The CDR3: CASSGTSGRGTDTQYF. The CDR3 DNA sequence: TGCGCCAGCAGTGGGACTAGCGGGAGGGGGACAGATACGCAGTATTTT.

The chain carries TRBV19 and TRBJ1-5, with 8 positions matching TRBD1. CDR1 LNHDA and CDR2 SQIVND come from the germline V gene (reference sequence). CDR3 length: 15 residues. After removal of 4 bases from V and 6 bases from J, the junction contained 8 bases not matched to a gene. The CDR3 here is CASSREDRASQPQHF. The CDR3 DNA sequence: TGTGCCAGTAGTAGGGAGGACAGGGCTAGTCAGCCCCAGCATTTT.

The rearrangement joins TRBV2 to TRBJ2-6; maybe TRBD1 (6 bases). V lost 8 bases to trimming and J lost 0 bases, with 14 bases between them. The CDR3 contains 16 residues. Looked up from germline, CDR1 is SNHLY and CDR2 is FYNNEI. The CDR3 loop reads CASSLQGISGANVLTF. The CDR3 DNA is TGTGCCAGCTCATTACAGGGCATCTCTGGGGCCAACGTCCTGACTTTC.

This chain connects TRBV6-2 or TRBV6-3 to TRBJ2-5; TRBD1 aligns across 9 bases. Germline V gene sequence: CDR1 MNHEY, CDR2 SVGEGT. The CDR3 length is 15 residues. J gave up 5 bases and V 4 bases, and 8 bases lay outside the gene matches. DNA for the CDR3: TGTGCCAGCAGTTCTAACAGGGGGCGTATGGAGACCCAGTACTTC. This encodes CASSSNRGRMETQYF.

The rearrangement links TRBV2 to TRBJ1-1; a weak D match, TRBD1 (5 bases). Germline V gives CDR1 SNHLY, CDR2 FYNNEI. Trimming removed 7 bases at V and 2 bases at J, with 11 bases between. The CDR3 length is 13 residues. The DNA for the CDR3 is TGTGCCAGCAACATAGACAGCAACACTGAAGCTTTCTTT. The encoded protein is CASNIDSNTEAFF.

The rearrangement uses TRBV27 and TRBJ2-1; D possibly corresponds to TRBD2 (5 bases). The CDR3 loop spans 13 amino acids. V shed 4 bases and J shed 5 bases, with 9 bases lying between them. CDR1 MNHEY and CDR2 SMNVEV come from the germline V gene (reference sequence). The CDR3, as DNA: TGTGCCAGCAGTTCCGGACTGGACAATGAGCAGTTCTTC. Residues: CASSSGLDNEQFF.

This rearrangement joins TRBV19 to TRBJ2-1, with D possibly matching TRBD1 (5 bases). The V end lost 6 bases, the J end lost 1 base, and 10 bases lay between the germline ends. CDR1 is LNHDA and CDR2 is SQIVND in the germline V gene (reference sequence). This CDR3 has 14 residues. CDR3 DNA: TGTGCCAGTAGAGCTAGGGGTTCCTACAATGAGCAGTTCTTC. Protein product: CASRARGSYNEQFF.

The chain uses TRBV5-6 and TRBJ1-6; 7 nucleotides match TRBD1. This CDR3 comprises 15 residues. J gave up 14 bases and V 0 bases, and 11 bases lay outside the gene matches. Germline CDR1 and CDR2: SGHDT and YYEEEE. The chain's CDR3 is CASSLATGVALSLHF. DNA of the CDR3: TGTGCCAGCAGCTTGGCTACAGGGGTTGCGCTATCCCTCCACTTT.

The rearrangement links TRBV2 to TRBJ2-1; 10 bases are a match to TRBD2. Germline lookup yields CDR1 SNHLY and CDR2 FYNNEI. The CDR3 totals 17 residues. The junction had 14 bases not matched to a gene; V was cut back by 6 bases and J by 6 bases. The CDR3 region is CASRTTPRLAGVNEQFF. The CDR3 nucleotides are TGTGCCAGCAGGACGACTCCCAGACTAGCGGGCGTCAATGAGCAGTTCTTC.